The 17 T cell receptor beta chains below all came from one sample that was sequenced in a study of beta chain features in type 1 diabetes. The investigators reverse transcribed all of the isolated RNA, so they sequenced expressed TCRB transcripts. Measured with immunoSEQ multiplex PCR; TCRdb has only the in-frame clones, and not every one. Found here are approximately 250,000 clones, 9.6% of them singletons; the top ten hold around 0.037%. The specimen sequenced was naive CD4+ T cells from blood. The source of these receptors is a woman under 30 in good health.

The CDR3 nucleotides are TGTGCTAGCTCCGGGGGGCCCTCAGGGTCACCCTACGAGCAGTACTTC. This sequence encodes CASSGGPSGSPYEQYF. The V call is TRBV12-5, the J call TRBJ2-7; maybe TRBD2 (7 bases). Trimming stripped 9 bases from V and 2 bases from J, with 23 bases between. The CDR3 covers 16 residues. The germline V gene has CDR1 LGHNT and CDR2 FRNRAP. The full variable domain, with the rest looked up from reference TRBV12-5 and TRBJ2-7, is DARVTQTPRHKVTEMGQEVTMRCQPILGHNTVFWYRQTMMQGLELLAYFRNRAPLDDSGMPKDRFSAEMPDATLATLKIQPSEPRDSAVYFCASSGGPSGSPYEQYFGPGTRLTVT.

This clone was counted a few times. The chain combines TRBV27 with TRBJ2-7; 10 positions agree with TRBD2. With 2 bases clipped from V and 1 base from J, the junction kept 14 bases outside the gene matches. The CDR3 runs 19 residues. Germline CDR1 and CDR2: MNHEY and SMNVEV (reference sequence). The CDR3 is CASSLIVGGLAGVSYEQYF. In DNA form, the CDR3 reads TGTGCCAGCAGTTTAATCGTGGGCGGGCTAGCGGGAGTTTCCTACGAGCAGTACTTC.

This clone was observed a handful of times. The chain links TRBV5-1 to TRBJ2-1, with 12 positions matching TRBD2. The CDR3 extends over 16 amino acids. Germline CDR1 and CDR2: SGHRS and YFSETQ. The J segment lost 3 bases and the V segment lost 0 bases, leaving 1 base of the junction unmatched. This CDR3 is CASSLGLAGDYNEQFF. The CDR3 nucleotides read TGCGCCAGCAGCTTGGGACTAGCGGGGGACTACAATGAGCAGTTCTTC.

The chain is built from TRBV29-1 and TRBJ2-7; 7 bases line up with TRBD1. This CDR3 spans 13 amino acids. Germline values: CDR1 SQVTM, CDR2 ANQGSEA. Germline trimming cut 6 bases from V and 7 bases from J; bases unmatched to any gene: 12. As DNA, the CDR3 is TGCAGCGTAACAGGGGAAGGGATGGTTGAGCAGTACTTC. This encodes CSVTGEGMVEQYF.

This clone has more than one count but fewer than ten. The chain links TRBV5-8 to TRBJ1-4; unclear D gene. The CDR3 is 13 residues long. Germline V gene data show CDR1 as SGHTS and CDR2 as YDEGEE. Between the trimmed V and J ends, which lost 7 bases and 8 bases, there was a span of 15 bases. The CDR3 sequence: CASSRAPGEKLFF. The CDR3 bases are TGTGCCAGCTCCCGGGCCCCGGGGGAAAAACTGTTTTTT. Together with reference TRBV5-8 and TRBJ1-4, the CDR3 gives the full variable domain: EAGVTQSPTHLIKTRGQQATLRCSPISGHTSVYWYQQALGLGLQFLLWYDEGEERNRGNFPPRFSGRQFPNYSSELNVNALELEDSALYLCASSRAPGEKLFFGSGTQLSVL.

This clone appeared a few times. The chain has TRBV30 and TRBJ2-1, with 9 bases aligning to TRBD2. CDR1 and CDR2 (germline): GTSNPN, SVGIG (reference sequence). J was trimmed by 6 bases and V by 2 bases; bases with no gene match: 11. This CDR3 comprises 16 residues. The CDR3 DNA sequence: TGTGCCTGGAGTCGGGGAGGGGCTAGCGGGGTCAATGAGCAGTTCTTC. It encodes CAWSRGGASGVNEQFF.

J is TRBJ2-1 and V is TRBV6-5; D not resolved. V was shortened by 2 bases and J by 2 bases, with 10 bases between the two germline ends. The V gene's germline CDR1 is MNHEY and CDR2 SVGAGI. The CDR3 covers 15 residues. The CDR3: CASSYDAQAYNEQFF. CDR3 sequence (DNA): TGTGCCAGCAGTTACGACGCCCAGGCCTACAATGAGCAGTTCTTC.

The chain links TRBV19 to TRBJ1-2, with TRBD1 identical over 7 bases. Germline V gene data show CDR1 as LNHDA and CDR2 as SQIVND (reference sequence). The CDR3 consists of 14 residues. With V trimmed by 2 bases and J by 4 bases, 4 bases remained unmatched. The CDR3: CASSIRDSIYGYTF. The CDR3 bases are TGTGCCAGTAGTATACGGGACAGTATCTATGGCTACACCTTC.

This clone came up a few times. The chain joins TRBV18 to TRBJ1-1; 9 nucleotides align to TRBD1. Germline V gives CDR1 KGHSH, CDR2 LQKENI. The CDR3 contains 15 residues. V lost 3 bases and J lost 1; bases outside the gene matches: 3. The CDR3 nucleotides read TGTGCCAGCTCACCCTTGGACAGGGGGAACACTGAAGCTTTCTTT. Protein sequence: CASSPLDRGNTEAFF.

The chain has TRBV25-1 and TRBJ2-7; TRBD1 might be the D (5 bases). Germline V gives CDR1 MGHDK, CDR2 SYGVNS. The CDR3 totals 13 residues. V was clipped by 0 bases and J by 6 bases, with 9 bases between them. The CDR3 is CASSEYRAREQYF. DNA of the CDR3: TGTGCCAGCAGTGAATACAGGGCTCGCGAGCAGTACTTC.

This clone came up a few times. The chain recombines TRBV5-1 with TRBJ1-1, with a weak D call TRBD1 (5 bases). The germline V gene has CDR1 SGHRS and CDR2 YFSETQ. CDR3 size: 13 residues. Trimming pared 4 bases from V and 1 base from J, leaving 8 bases between. The CDR3 DNA reads as TGCGCCAGCAGCCGACAGTGGAACACTGAAGCTTTCTTT. This gives the protein CASSRQWNTEAFF.

The chain carries TRBV29-1 and TRBJ2-7, with D perhaps TRBD2 (6 bases). Germline loops: CDR1 SQVTM, CDR2 ANQGSEA. V was shortened by 7 bases and J by 0 bases, with 19 bases between the two germline ends. This CDR3 is built from 15 residues. The chain's CDR3 is CSAILISGSSYEQYF. The CDR3 nucleotides read TGCAGCGCCATCTTAATTTCCGGGAGCTCCTACGAGCAGTACTTC.

This clone was counted only a few times. J is TRBJ2-2 and V is TRBV5-1; 9 positions match TRBD2. Losses at the gene ends were 0 bases for V and 0 bases for J; bases not matched to a gene: 6. The CDR3 spans 18 residues. The germline gives CDR1 SGHRS, CDR2 YFSETQ. The chain's CDR3 is CASSLVQRGASNTGELFF. Written as DNA, the CDR3 is TGCGCCAGCAGCTTGGTCCAGCGGGGGGCCTCGAACACCGGGGAGCTGTTTTTT.

This clone was detected a few times. The V call is TRBV2, the J call TRBJ2-7; D perhaps matches TRBD1 (5 bases). The CDR3 covers 14 residues. V was trimmed by 6 bases and J by 5 bases, leaving 17 bases between them. CDR1 is SNHLY and CDR2 is FYNNEI in the germline V gene. The CDR3 loop is CASRNPQVVHEQYF. The DNA of the CDR3 is TGTGCCAGCAGGAATCCACAGGTTGTTCACGAGCAGTACTTC.

This chain connects TRBV2 to TRBJ1-3, with D tentatively TRBD1 (5 bases). There are 15 residues in the CDR3. V lost 8 bases and J 1 base, leaving 15 bases between the germline ends. CDR1 is SNHLY and CDR2 is FYNNEI in the germline V gene. For the CDR3, the DNA is TGTGCCAGCGGGGCCGGTCCAGGGTCTGGAAACACCATATATTTT. Protein sequence: CASGAGPGSGNTIYF.

This clone was found a few times. V usage is TRBV5-5 and J usage is TRBJ1-5; 9 bases match TRBD1. V lost 4 bases and J lost 6; bases outside the gene matches: 8. The V gene's germline CDR1 is SGHKS and CDR2 YYEKEE (reference sequence). The length of the CDR3 is 15 residues. The CDR3 protein is CASSPRDRASQPQHF. Here the CDR3 DNA reads TGTGCCAGCAGCCCCCGGGACAGGGCCTCTCAGCCCCAGCATTTT. Full variable domain (outside the CDR3, taken from reference TRBV5-5 and TRBJ1-5): DAGVTQSPTHLIKTRGQQVTLRCSPISGHKSVSWYQQVLGQGPQFIFQYYEKEERGRGNFPDRFSARQFPNYSSELNVNALLLGDSALYLCASSPRDRASQPQHFGDGTRLSIL.

This clone was counted between two and nine times. The chain joins TRBV29-1 to TRBJ1-3; 9 nucleotides match TRBD1. Germline V gene lookup returns CDR1 SQVTM and CDR2 ANQGSEA. The CDR3 loop spans 16 amino acids. The V and J ends lost 4 bases and 0 bases, in that order; junction bases with no gene match: 7. This CDR3 is CSVGTGDWDSGNTIYF. The CDR3 DNA is TGCAGCGTTGGGACAGGGGATTGGGACTCTGGAAACACCATATATTTT.